The next 14 T cell receptor beta chains were all read from a single sample in a study of chemoradiotherapy in HPV16-positive cancers. Method: immunoSEQ multiplex PCR; TCRdb's copy keeps in-frame clones and lacks some. The repertoire holds over 2,500 clones, with roughly 91% as singletons. This sample comprised tumor tissue, obtained from a patient who underwent chemoradiotherapy. Receptor source: a human donor with HPV-associated anogenital cancer.

This chain uses TRBV29-1 with TRBJ2-7; possibly TRBD1 or TRBD2 for D (6 bases each). Trimming left V 0 bases short and J 3 bases short, with 15 bases between. The CDR3 consists of 15 residues. Germline V gene sequence: CDR1 SQVTM, CDR2 ANQGSEA. The CDR3 DNA follows: TGCAGCGTTGAAGATTGGAGGGGACACCGCTACGAGCAGTACTTC. This encodes CSVEDWRGHRYEQYF.

This chain connects TRBV9 to TRBJ2-7, with D perhaps matching TRBD2 (5 bases). The ends were cut back, 2 bases at V and 2 bases at J, with 11 bases in the middle. The CDR3 loop spans 14 amino acids. CDR1 and CDR2 (germline): SGDLS, YYNGEE. The CDR3 loop is CASSVGRLTYEQYF. The CDR3, as DNA: TGTGCCAGCAGCGTTGGGAGACTGACCTACGAGCAGTACTTC. Complete variable domain (other parts from reference TRBV9 and TRBJ2-7): DSGVTQTPKHLITATGQRVTLRCSPRSGDLSVYWYQQSLDQGLQFLIQYYNGEERAKGNILERFSAQQFPDLHSELNLSSLELGDSALYFCASSVGRLTYEQYFGPGTRLTVT.

The chain uses TRBV19 and TRBJ1-2, with D possibly being TRBD1 (5 bases). Trimming took 6 bases from V and 3 from J, leaving 14 bases between them. The germline gives CDR1 LNHDA, CDR2 SQIVND (reference sequence). The CDR3 length is 14 residues. CDR3 sequence reads: CASSNTGVYYGYTF. The CDR3 DNA reads as TGTGCCAGTAGCAACACAGGTGTCTACTATGGCTACACCTTC. Full variable domain (rest looked up from reference TRBV19 and TRBJ1-2): DGGITQSPKYLFRKEGQNVTLSCEQNLNHDAMYWYRQDPGQGLRLIYYSQIVNDFQKGDIAEGYSVSREKKESFPLTVTSAQKNPTAFYLCASSNTGVYYGYTFGSGTRLTVV.

This chain joins TRBV5-1 and TRBJ1-2; D call uncertain. V gave up 0 bases and J gave up 6 bases, with 12 bases separating them. CDR3 length: 14 amino acids. Per the germline V gene, CDR1 is SGHRS and CDR2 is YFSETQ. The CDR3 DNA reads as TGCGCCAGCAGCTTGGCCCAACTTGGCAATGGCTACACCTTC. The encoded protein is CASSLAQLGNGYTF.

The rearrangement uses TRBV6-6 and TRBJ2-5; 13 nucleotides agree with TRBD2. This CDR3 is 15 amino acids long. The junction had 5 bases not matched to a gene; V was cut back by 5 bases and J by 5 bases. Germline V gene sequence: CDR1 MNHNY, CDR2 SVGAGI (reference sequence). This chain's CDR3 is CASSLLAGGRETQYF. DNA for the CDR3: TGTGCCAGCAGTCTACTAGCGGGGGGGCGGGAGACCCAGTACTTC.

The chain links TRBV6-1 to TRBJ2-5; D is perhaps TRBD2 (5 bases). Germline values: CDR1 MNHNS, CDR2 SASEGT. With 3 bases removed from V and 5 bases from J, the gap between germline ends came to 10 bases. The CDR3 extends over 13 amino acids. CDR3 in amino acids: CASSEGPGETQYF. CDR3 sequence (DNA): TGTGCCAGCAGTGAGGGCCCGGGGGAGACCCAGTACTTC.

This chain joins TRBV9 and TRBJ2-1; maybe TRBD1 (5 bases). Trimming shortened V by 0 bases and J by 8 bases, and 6 bases separated the two germline ends. Germline V lookup: CDR1 SGDLS, CDR2 YYNGEE. The CDR3 contains 12 residues. This chain's CDR3 is CASSVGGHEQFF. DNA for the CDR3: TGTGCCAGCAGCGTAGGGGGCCATGAGCAGTTCTTC.

The rearrangement uses TRBV27 and TRBJ2-7; the D is unclear. This CDR3 spans 16 amino acids. V was shortened by 0 bases and J by 9 bases, with 21 bases between the two germline ends. CDR1 is MNHEY, CDR2 SMNVEV, per germline (reference sequence). CDR3 DNA sequence: TGTGCCAGCAGTTTATCGTACACAGAGAGTCCGAGTGGGCAGTACTTC. Amino acid sequence: CASSLSYTESPSGQYF.

This clone was found a few times. One end of the junction does not line up with germline, which may come from a read error. V and J are TRBV7-7 and TRBJ2-1; no firm D call. The CDR3 is 14 residues long. Germline assignment: CDR1 SSHAT and CDR2 FNYEAQ (reference sequence). The CDR3 sequence: CASSLGVTYNEQFF. CDR3 bases: TGTGCTAGCAGCTTAGGCGTCACCTACAATGAGCAGTTCTTC.

The V and J genes are TRBV6-5 and TRBJ2-1, with 8 nucleotides matching TRBD2. Germline V gives CDR1 MNHEY, CDR2 SVGAGI. The CDR3 is 14 amino acids. V trimming: 4 bases; J trimming: 10 bases; junction bases outside the gene matches: 9. CDR3 DNA sequence: TGTGCCAGCAGTTCTCCGGGGACTAGAAGCGAGCAGTTCTTC. Amino acids: CASSSPGTRSEQFF.

The chain has TRBV6-5 and TRBJ1-1, with 7 nucleotides matching TRBD1. With V trimmed by 0 bases and J by 1 base, 5 bases remained unmatched. The CDR3 covers 16 residues. The germline gives CDR1 MNHEY, CDR2 SVGAGI. In DNA, the CDR3 is TGTGCCAGCAGTTACTCGTGGGACAGCTCGAACACTGAAGCTTTCTTT. Residues: CASSYSWDSSNTEAFF.

The chain carries TRBV9 and TRBJ1-3; the match to TRBD1 covers 8 bases. This CDR3 spans 15 amino acids. V lost 0 bases, J lost 10 bases, and 9 bases stayed unmatched. Germline CDR1 SGDLS, CDR2 YYNGEE. CDR3 bases: TGTGCCAGCAGCGTAGGTACCGGACAGGGCGAAACCATATATTTT. This translates into CASSVGTGQGETIYF.

The chain employs TRBV11-2 and TRBJ1-1; perhaps TRBD1 as D (6 bases). Germline V gene sequence: CDR1 SGHAT, CDR2 FQNNGV. The CDR3 runs 14 residues. V lost 4 bases and J lost 7, with 16 bases in between. CDR3: CASSSSGTIVEAFF. CDR3 DNA sequence: TGTGCCAGCAGCTCCTCCGGGACAATTGTTGAAGCTTTCTTT.

In this sample, this clone turned up a few times. V gene TRBV9 combines with J gene TRBJ2-5; tentative D call: TRBD2 (7 bases). With 4 bases removed from V and 5 bases from J, the gap between germline ends came to 15 bases. Germline V gene data show CDR1 as SGDLS and CDR2 as YYNGEE. The CDR3 extends over 14 amino acids. The CDR3 DNA reads TGTGCCAGCAGCTTAGGGGGGGTGTGGGAGACCCAGTACTTC. It translates to CASSLGGVWETQYF.